The 20 T cell receptor beta chains below all came from one sample that was sequenced in a study of OX40 agonist ivuxolimab in advanced cancers. TCRdb keeps only in-frame clones here, not all; method: immunoSEQ multiplex PCR. The table has about 90,000 clones, 85% to 90% seen once. The sequencing here drew on CD4+ or CD8+ T cells sorted from blood, taken in a trial of the OX40 agonist ivuxolimab. These TCRs come from an adult with an advanced solid tumor such as melanoma, head and neck, liver or kidney cancer.

The genes are TRBV27 and TRBJ1-4; TRBD1 agrees at 11 bases. CDR1 is MNHEY and CDR2 is SMNVEV in the germline V gene (reference sequence). J gave up 8 bases and V 8 bases, and 4 bases lay outside the gene matches. This CDR3 has 13 residues. For the CDR3, the DNA is TGTGCCAGCGGACAGGGGGCAGAAGAAAAACTGTTTTTT. Residues: CASGQGAEEKLFF.

The CDR3 coding sequence is TGTGCCAGCAGTTTATCCCCAGGGCGCGGGCCCCAGCATTTT. This sequence encodes CASSLSPGRGPQHF. The chain uses TRBV27 and TRBJ1-5, with D perhaps TRBD1 (5 bases). The CDR3 is made up of 14 amino acids. Trimming pared 0 bases from V and 9 bases from J, leaving 12 bases between. The germline V gene encodes CDR1 MNHEY and CDR2 SMNVEV (reference sequence).

The gene calls are TRBV27 and TRBJ2-3; D remains ambiguous. Germline loops: CDR1 MNHEY, CDR2 SMNVEV (reference sequence). The CDR3 runs 12 residues. Deletions cut 1 base from V and 8 bases from J, with 7 bases between. CDR3 loop: CASSLWGGTQYF. CDR3 nucleotide sequence: TGTGCCAGCAGTTTATGGGGTGGTACGCAGTATTTT.

The rearrangement uses TRBV27 and TRBJ2-5; 9 bases line up with TRBD1. TRBJ2-7 matches the DNA end more closely, so the J call is doubtful. The CDR3 loop spans 15 amino acids. The V gene's germline CDR1 is MNHEY and CDR2 SMNVEV (reference sequence). The CDR3 loop reads CASSLGQGLAYEQYF. The CDR3 DNA sequence: TGTGCCAGCAGTTTGGGACAGGGCCTTGCCTACGAGCAGTACTTC.

As concerns this clone: No DNA is shown, since the ends of the CDR3 on it are uncertain; the CDR3 is the one TCRdb lists. The J gene is TRBJ2-7, the V gene TRBV30. Germline CDR1 GTSNPN, CDR2 SVGIG (reference sequence). The CDR3 is 12 amino acids long, termini counted. CDR3 sequence reads: CAWSVGDGIRYF.

This chain uses TRBV5-1 with TRBJ2-7, with 8 bases matching TRBD1. CDR3 size: 14 residues. CDR1 and CDR2 (germline): SGHRS, YFSETQ. Losses at the gene ends were 4 bases for V and 7 bases for J; bases not matched to a gene: 10. DNA of the CDR3: TGCGCCAGCAGCCAAGAGGACAGGGTGGGGGAGCAGTACTTC. This gives the protein CASSQEDRVGEQYF.

CDR3 in amino acids: CASSQGERVGYTF. In DNA form, the CDR3 reads TGTGCCAGCAGCCAGGGAGAAAGGGTTGGCTACACCTTC. The genes are TRBV6-6 and TRBJ1-2; tentative D call: TRBD1 (5 bases). CDR1 and CDR2 from the germline V gene are MNHNY and SVGAGI (reference sequence). This CDR3 spans 13 amino acids. V dropped 6 bases and J dropped 7 bases, with 15 bases sitting between them.

The chain couples TRBV6-5 to TRBJ1-1; D uncertain. Deletions cut 3 bases from V and 5 bases from J, with 19 bases between. The CDR3 is made up of 16 amino acids. Germline V gene sequence: CDR1 MNHEY, CDR2 SVGAGI. The CDR3 DNA is TGTGCCAGCAGTTATGCCGGGGATTTAGAGGGAACTGAAGCTTTCTTT. This translates into CASSYAGDLEGTEAFF.

The V gene is TRBV30, the J gene TRBJ2-7; D unresolved. The CDR3 extends over 14 amino acids. From germline, CDR1 is GTSNPN and CDR2 SVGIG (reference sequence). V lost 3 bases to trimming and J lost 0 bases, with 12 bases between them. CDR3 protein: CAWRGLGSSYEQYF. The CDR3 DNA reads TGTGCCTGGAGAGGGTTGGGCAGCTCCTACGAGCAGTACTTC. The full variable domain, in which reference TRBV30 and TRBJ2-7 provide the parts outside the CDR3, is SQTIHQWPATLVQPVGSPLSLECTVEGTSNPNLYWYRQAAGRGLQLLFYSVGIGQISSEVPQNLSASRPQDRQFILSSKKLLLSDSGFYLCAWRGLGSSYEQYFGPGTRLTVT.

The chain joins TRBV2 to TRBJ2-2; 16 nucleotides line up with TRBD2. CDR1 and CDR2 from the germline V gene are SNHLY and FYNNEI. The CDR3 consists of 16 residues. Trimming removed 6 bases from V and 10 bases from J; junction bases left unmatched: 8. This CDR3 reads CASRMGLAGGFMELFF. The DNA of the CDR3 is TGTGCCAGCAGAATGGGACTAGCGGGAGGGTTCATGGAGCTGTTTTTT.

The rearrangement uses TRBV6-1 and TRBJ2-1; D is unresolved. Germline assignment: CDR1 MNHNS and CDR2 SASEGT. The CDR3 runs 13 residues. V dropped 2 bases and J dropped 10 bases, with 12 bases sitting between them. CDR3 coding DNA: TGTGCCAGCAGTGAATCCGCCTCGTGGGAGCAGTTCTTC. It specifies CASSESASWEQFF.

This rearrangement joins TRBV27 to TRBJ1-3; D is ambiguous. The V and J ends lost 5 bases and 0 bases respectively, with 8 bases between them. Germline lookup yields CDR1 MNHEY and CDR2 SMNVEV (reference sequence). This CDR3 contains 14 residues. The DNA for the CDR3 is TGTGCCAGCAGTCCCCGGGGCTCTGGAAACACCATATATTTT. Encoded protein: CASSPRGSGNTIYF.

J is TRBJ1-2 and V is TRBV13; a possible D gene is TRBD1 (5 bases). The CDR3 loop spans 13 amino acids. V was clipped by 5 bases and J by 4 bases, with 11 bases between them. Per the germline V gene, CDR1 is PRHDT and CDR2 is FYEKMQ (reference sequence). CDR3 protein: CASSPEGVYGYTF. In DNA form, the CDR3 reads TGTGCCAGCAGCCCAGAAGGGGTCTATGGCTACACCTTC.

This clone was observed a single time. The chain carries TRBV30 and TRBJ2-1; 7 nucleotides line up with TRBD1. The germline CDR1 and CDR2 sequences are GTSNPN and SVGIG (reference sequence). The CDR3 sequence is 15 residues long. V lost 0 bases and J lost 2; bases outside the gene matches: 4. Here the CDR3 DNA reads TGTGCCTGGAGTGTACCGGGACAGCCCTACAATGAGCAGTTCTTC. Protein product: CAWSVPGQPYNEQFF.

This chain uses TRBV10-2 with TRBJ2-1, with 14 bases matching TRBD2. The ends lost 8 bases at V and 12 bases at J; junction bases unmatched: 18. This CDR3 region has 17 residues. Germline loops: CDR1 WSHSY, CDR2 SAAADI. The chain's CDR3 is CASAGTSGSSLTSGQFF. CDR3 DNA: TGCGCCAGCGCCGGGACTAGCGGGAGTTCCCTCACCTCGGGGCAGTTCTTC.

The gene calls are TRBV11-1 and TRBJ2-5; unclear D gene. This CDR3 comprises 12 residues. Per germline, CDR1 SGHAT and CDR2 FQDESV (reference sequence). With 4 bases removed from V and 2 bases from J, the gap between germline ends came to 5 bases. The CDR3 nucleotides read TGTGCCAGCAGCTCGACACAAGAGACCCAGTACTTC. Encoded protein: CASSSTQETQYF.

The chain has TRBV28 and TRBJ1-2, with D unresolved. Germline CDR1 reads MDHEN; CDR2 reads SYDVKM. Trimming removed 11 bases from V and 2 bases from J, with 15 bases in between. The CDR3 length is 13 residues. CDR3 bases: TGTGCCTCAAGGGCGGCGGTCAACTATGGCTACACCTTC. Translation: CASRAAVNYGYTF.

This chain links TRBV4-2 with TRBJ1-5, with a tentative D call TRBD1 (6 bases). This CDR3 is built from 16 residues. Trimming took off 0 bases at V and 8 bases at J, with 17 bases between the two ends. Germline V gene lookup returns CDR1 LGHNA and CDR2 YNFKEQ. The CDR3 DNA reads TGTGCCAGCAGCCAAGATCGGGGGGGGGCAAGGGAGCCCCAGCATTTT. This encodes CASSQDRGGAREPQHF.

The chain joins TRBV10-1 to TRBJ2-7, with D possibly being TRBD1 (7 bases). With 3 bases removed from V and 7 bases from J, the gap between germline ends came to 16 bases. This CDR3 comprises 14 residues. Germline values: CDR1 WNHNN, CDR2 SYGVQD (reference sequence). CDR3 loop: CASSERRQGGEQYF. CDR3 sequence (DNA): TGCGCCAGCAGTGAACGCCGACAGGGAGGAGAGCAGTACTTC.

V and J are TRBV2 and TRBJ2-1; possible D gene TRBD2, 6 bases. V was shortened by 6 bases and J by 5 bases, with 14 bases between the two germline ends. From germline, CDR1 is SNHLY and CDR2 FYNNEI. The CDR3 consists of 14 residues. CDR3 DNA: TGTGCCAGCAGGCACTCTAGCGCACACAATGAGCAGTTCTTC. Encoded protein: CASRHSSAHNEQFF.